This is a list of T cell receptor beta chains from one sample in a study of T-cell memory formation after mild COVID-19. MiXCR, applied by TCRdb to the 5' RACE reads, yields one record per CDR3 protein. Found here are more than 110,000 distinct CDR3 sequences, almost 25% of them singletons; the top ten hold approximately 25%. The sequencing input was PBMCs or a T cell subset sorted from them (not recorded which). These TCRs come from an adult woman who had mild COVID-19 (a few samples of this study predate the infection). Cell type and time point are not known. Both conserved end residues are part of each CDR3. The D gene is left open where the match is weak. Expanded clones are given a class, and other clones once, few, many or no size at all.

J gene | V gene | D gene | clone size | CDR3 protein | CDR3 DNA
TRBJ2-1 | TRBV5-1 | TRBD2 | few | CASGTSGSTYNEQFF | TGCGCCAGCGGGACTAGCGGGAGCACCTACAATGAGCAGTTCTTC
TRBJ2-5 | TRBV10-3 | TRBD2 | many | CAISDSTSGHQETQYF | TGTGCCATCAGTGATTCGACTAGCGGCCATCAAGAGACCCAGTACTTC
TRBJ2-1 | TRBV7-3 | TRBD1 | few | CASSLGTGTNEQFF | TGTGCCAGCAGCTTAGGGACAGGGACCAATGAGCAGTTCTTC
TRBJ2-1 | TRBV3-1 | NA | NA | CASSPIGPYNEQFF | TGTGCCAGCAGCCCTATTGGCCCCTACAATGAGCAGTTCTTC
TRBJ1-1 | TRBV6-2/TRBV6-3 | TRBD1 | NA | CASSYGTRQGPVPEAFF | TGTGCCAGCAGTTACGGGACGAGACAGGGACCTGTCCCTGAAGCTTTCTTT
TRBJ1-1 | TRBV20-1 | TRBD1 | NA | CSALTGSGPEAFF | TGCAGTGCTTTGACAGGGAGTGGCCCTGAAGCTTTCTTT
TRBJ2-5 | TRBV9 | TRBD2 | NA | CASSVADGGSRQETQYF | TGTGCCAGCAGCGTAGCTGATGGCGGGAGCCGGCAAGAGACCCAGTACTTC
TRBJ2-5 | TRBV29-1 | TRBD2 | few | CSVESSGRVETQYF | TGCAGCGTTGAAAGTTCCGGGAGGGTAGAGACCCAGTACTTC
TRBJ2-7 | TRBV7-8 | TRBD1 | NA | CASSSGTGIGAEQYF | TGTGCCAGCAGCTCGGGGACAGGCATAGGGGCCGAGCAGTACTTC
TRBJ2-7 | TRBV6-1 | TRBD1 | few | CASRGDRGNYEQYF | TGTGCCAGCAGGGGGGACAGGGGGAACTACGAGCAGTACTTC
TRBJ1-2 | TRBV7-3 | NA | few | CASSLTSQGSYGYTF | TGTGCCAGCAGCTTAACTTCGCAGGGAAGCTATGGCTACACCTTC
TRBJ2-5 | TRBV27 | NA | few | CASRRTEETQYF | TGTGCCAGCAGACGGACAGAAGAGACCCAGTACTTC
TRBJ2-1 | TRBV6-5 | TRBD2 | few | CASSYGPRLAGVYEQFF | TGTGCCAGCAGTTATGGGCCTCGGCTAGCGGGGGTCTATGAGCAGTTCTTC